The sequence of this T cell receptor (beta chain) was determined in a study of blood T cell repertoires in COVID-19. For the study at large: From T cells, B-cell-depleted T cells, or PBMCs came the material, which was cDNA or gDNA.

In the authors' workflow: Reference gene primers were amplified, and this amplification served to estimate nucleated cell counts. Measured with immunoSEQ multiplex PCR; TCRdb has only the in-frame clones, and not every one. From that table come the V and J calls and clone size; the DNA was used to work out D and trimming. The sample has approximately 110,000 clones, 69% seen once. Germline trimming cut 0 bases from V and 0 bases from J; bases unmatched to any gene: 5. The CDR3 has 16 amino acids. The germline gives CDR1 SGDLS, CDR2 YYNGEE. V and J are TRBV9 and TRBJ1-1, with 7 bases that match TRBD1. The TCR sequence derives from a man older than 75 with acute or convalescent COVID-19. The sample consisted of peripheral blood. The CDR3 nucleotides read TGTGCCAGCAGCGTAGAAGGGACAGTTATGAACACTGAAGCTTTCTTT. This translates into CASSVEGTVMNTEAFF. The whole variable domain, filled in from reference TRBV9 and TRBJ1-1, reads DSGVTQTPKHLITATGQRVTLRCSPRSGDLSVYWYQQSLDQGLQFLIQYYNGEERAKGNILERFSAQQFPDLHSELNLSSLELGDSALYFCASSVEGTVMNTEAFFGQGTRLTVV.